This T cell receptor (beta chain) was documented in a study of response to subunit inactivated influenza vaccine. The CDR3 totals 16 residues. Germline CDR1 is MNHEY and CDR2 is SVGEGT. J lost 0 bases, V lost 0 bases, and 4 bases had no gene match. Study-wide results and caveats: The authors proposed limited new T cell recruitment per seasonal influenza vaccination.

This clonotype was recorded a few times. Its antigen remains unknown. In TCRdb, the RT-PCR reads were re-called with MiXCR into one record per CDR3 protein. The sample records 860,000 or so distinct CDR3 sequences, about 20% being singletons. The sequence was obtained from a man between 45 and 60 years old who received an inactivated influenza vaccine. J is TRBJ2-7 and V is TRBV6-2 or TRBV6-3; 8 nucleotides line up with TRBD2. The sequences come from PBMCs from blood, collected 5 days after vaccination. CDR3 sequence reads: CASSYSGGRFSYEQYF. The CDR3 nucleotides are TGTGCCAGCAGTTACTCTGGCGGGAGGTTCTCCTACGAGCAGTACTTC.